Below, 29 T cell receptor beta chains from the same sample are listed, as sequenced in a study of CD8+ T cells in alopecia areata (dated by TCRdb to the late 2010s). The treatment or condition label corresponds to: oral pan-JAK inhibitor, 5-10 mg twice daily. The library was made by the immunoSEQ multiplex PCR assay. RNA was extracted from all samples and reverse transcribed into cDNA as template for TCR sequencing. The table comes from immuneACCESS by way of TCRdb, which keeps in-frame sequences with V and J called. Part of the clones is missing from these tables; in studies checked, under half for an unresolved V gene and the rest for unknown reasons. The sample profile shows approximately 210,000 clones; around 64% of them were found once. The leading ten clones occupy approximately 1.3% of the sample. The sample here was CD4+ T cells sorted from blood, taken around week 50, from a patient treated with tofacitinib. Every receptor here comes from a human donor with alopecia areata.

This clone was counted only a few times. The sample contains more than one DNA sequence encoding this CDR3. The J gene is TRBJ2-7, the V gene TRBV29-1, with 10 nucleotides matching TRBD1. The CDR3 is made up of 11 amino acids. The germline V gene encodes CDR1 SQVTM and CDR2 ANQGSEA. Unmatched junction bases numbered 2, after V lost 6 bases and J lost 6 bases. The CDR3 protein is CSVGDRGEQYF. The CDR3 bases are TGCAGCGTCGGGGACAGGGGCGAGCAGTACTTC.

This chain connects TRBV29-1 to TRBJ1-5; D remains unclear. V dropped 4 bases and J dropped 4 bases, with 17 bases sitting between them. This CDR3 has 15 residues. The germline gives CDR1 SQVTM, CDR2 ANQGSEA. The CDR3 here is CSVVIMDGPNQPQHF. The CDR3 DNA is TGCAGCGTTGTAATAATGGACGGACCTAATCAGCCCCAGCATTTT.

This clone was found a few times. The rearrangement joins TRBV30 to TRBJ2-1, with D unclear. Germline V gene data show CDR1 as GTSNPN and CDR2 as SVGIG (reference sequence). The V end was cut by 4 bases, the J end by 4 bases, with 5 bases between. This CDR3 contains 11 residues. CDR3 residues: CAWTLYNEQFF. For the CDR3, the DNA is TGTGCCTGGACCCTGTACAATGAGCAGTTCTTC.

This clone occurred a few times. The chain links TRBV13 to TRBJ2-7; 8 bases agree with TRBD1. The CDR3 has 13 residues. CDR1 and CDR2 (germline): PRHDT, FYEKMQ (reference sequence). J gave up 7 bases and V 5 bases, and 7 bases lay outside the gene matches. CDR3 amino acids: CASSRQGIGEQYF. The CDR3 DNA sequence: TGTGCCAGCAGCCGACAGGGGATTGGGGAGCAGTACTTC. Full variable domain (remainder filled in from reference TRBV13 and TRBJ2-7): AAGVIQSPRHLIKEKRETATLKCYPIPRHDTVYWYQQGPGQDPQFLISFYEKMQSDKGSIPDRFSAQQFSDYHSELNMSSLELGDSALYFCASSRQGIGEQYFGPGTRLTVT.

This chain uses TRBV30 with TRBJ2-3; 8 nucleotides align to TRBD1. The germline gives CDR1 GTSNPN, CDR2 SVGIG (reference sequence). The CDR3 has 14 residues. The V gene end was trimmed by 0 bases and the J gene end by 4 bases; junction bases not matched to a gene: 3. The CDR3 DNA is TGTGCCTGGAGTGTGGGACAGGCGGCAGATACGCAGTATTTT. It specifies CAWSVGQAADTQYF.

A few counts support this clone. CDR3 sequence: CASSEEVAADTQYF. CDR3 bases: TGTGCCAGCAGTGAAGAGGTAGCGGCAGATACGCAGTATTTT. The chain employs TRBV25-1 and TRBJ2-3; a weak D match, TRBD2 (6 bases). Germline assignment: CDR1 MGHDK and CDR2 SYGVNS. The CDR3 has 14 amino acids. V dropped 2 bases and J dropped 4 bases, with 10 bases sitting between them.

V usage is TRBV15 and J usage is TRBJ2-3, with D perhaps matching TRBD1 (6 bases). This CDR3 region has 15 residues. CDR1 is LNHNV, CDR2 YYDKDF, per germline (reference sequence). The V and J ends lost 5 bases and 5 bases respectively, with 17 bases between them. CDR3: CATSLEQGVGDTQYF. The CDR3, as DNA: TGTGCCACCAGCCTCGAACAGGGAGTTGGAGATACGCAGTATTTT.

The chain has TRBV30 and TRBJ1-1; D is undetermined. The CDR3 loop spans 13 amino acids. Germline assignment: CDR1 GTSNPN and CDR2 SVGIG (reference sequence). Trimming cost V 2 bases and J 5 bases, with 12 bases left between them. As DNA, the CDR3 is TGTGCCTGGAGTCCACTGGGAGGGACTGAAGCTTTCTTT. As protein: CAWSPLGGTEAFF.

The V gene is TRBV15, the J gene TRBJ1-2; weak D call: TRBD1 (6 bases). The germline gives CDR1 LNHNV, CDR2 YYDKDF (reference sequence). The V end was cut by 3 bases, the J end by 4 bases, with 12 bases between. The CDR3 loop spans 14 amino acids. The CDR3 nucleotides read TGTGCCACCAGCAGTTTAGGGGGTAGCTATGGCTACACCTTC. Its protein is CATSSLGGSYGYTF.

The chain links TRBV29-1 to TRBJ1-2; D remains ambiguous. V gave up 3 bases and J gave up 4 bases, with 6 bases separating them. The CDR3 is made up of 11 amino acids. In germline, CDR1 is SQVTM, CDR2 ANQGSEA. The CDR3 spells CSVENGYGYTF. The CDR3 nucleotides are TGCAGCGTTGAGAACGGCTATGGCTACACCTTC. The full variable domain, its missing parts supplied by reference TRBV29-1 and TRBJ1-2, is SAVISQKPSRDICQRGTSLTIQCQVDSQVTMMFWYRQQPGQSLTLIATANQGSEATYESGFVIDKFPISRPNLTFSTLTVSNMSPEDSSIYLCSVENGYGYTFGSGTRLTVV.

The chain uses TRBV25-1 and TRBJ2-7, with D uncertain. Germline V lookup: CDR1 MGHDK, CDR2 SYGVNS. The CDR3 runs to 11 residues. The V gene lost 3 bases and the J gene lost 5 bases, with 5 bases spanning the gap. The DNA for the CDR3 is TGTGCCAGCAGTGATTTCCACGAGCAGTACTTC. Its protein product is CASSDFHEQYF.

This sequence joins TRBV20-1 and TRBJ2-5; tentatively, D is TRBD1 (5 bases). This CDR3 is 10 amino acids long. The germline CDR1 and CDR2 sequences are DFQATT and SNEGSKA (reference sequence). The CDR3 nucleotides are TGCAGGGCAGGGCGAGAGACCCAGTACTTC. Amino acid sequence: CRAGRETQYF.

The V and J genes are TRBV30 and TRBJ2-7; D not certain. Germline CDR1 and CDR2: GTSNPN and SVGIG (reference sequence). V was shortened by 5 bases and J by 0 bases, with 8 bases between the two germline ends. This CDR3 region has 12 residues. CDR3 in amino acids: CAWDKTSYEQYF. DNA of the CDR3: TGTGCCTGGGACAAGACCTCCTACGAGCAGTACTTC.

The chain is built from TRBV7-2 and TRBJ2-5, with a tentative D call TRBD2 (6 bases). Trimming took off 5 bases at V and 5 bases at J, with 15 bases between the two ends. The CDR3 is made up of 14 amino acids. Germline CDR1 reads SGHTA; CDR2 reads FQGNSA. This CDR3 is CASSPTWRVETQYF. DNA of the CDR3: TGTGCCAGCAGCCCAACTTGGAGGGTCGAGACCCAGTACTTC.

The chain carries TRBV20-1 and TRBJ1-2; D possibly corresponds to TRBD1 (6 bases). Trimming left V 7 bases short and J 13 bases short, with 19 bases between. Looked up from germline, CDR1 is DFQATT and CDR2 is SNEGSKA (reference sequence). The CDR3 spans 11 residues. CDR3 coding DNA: TGCAGTGTTGGGGGGCGTGAGAGTTGCACCTTC. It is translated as CSVGGRESCTF.

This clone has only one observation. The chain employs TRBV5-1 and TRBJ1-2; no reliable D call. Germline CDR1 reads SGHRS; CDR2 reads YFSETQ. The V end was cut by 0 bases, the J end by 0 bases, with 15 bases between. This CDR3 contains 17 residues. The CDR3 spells CASSLVQTKGSNYGYTF. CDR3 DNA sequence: TGCGCCAGCAGCTTGGTACAGACGAAGGGATCTAACTATGGCTACACCTTC.

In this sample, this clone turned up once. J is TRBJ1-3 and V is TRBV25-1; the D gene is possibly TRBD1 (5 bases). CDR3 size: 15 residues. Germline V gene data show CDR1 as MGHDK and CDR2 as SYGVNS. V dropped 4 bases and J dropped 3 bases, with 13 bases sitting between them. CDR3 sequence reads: CASSAPGPDGNTIYF. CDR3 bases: TGTGCCAGCAGTGCCCCGGGACCAGATGGAAACACCATATATTTT.

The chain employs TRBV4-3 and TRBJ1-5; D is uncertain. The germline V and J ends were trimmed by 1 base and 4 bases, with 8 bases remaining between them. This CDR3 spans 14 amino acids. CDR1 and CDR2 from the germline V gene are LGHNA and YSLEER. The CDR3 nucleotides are TGCGCCAGCAGCCAAGCGCTTCTAAATCAGCCCCAGCATTTT. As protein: CASSQALLNQPQHF.

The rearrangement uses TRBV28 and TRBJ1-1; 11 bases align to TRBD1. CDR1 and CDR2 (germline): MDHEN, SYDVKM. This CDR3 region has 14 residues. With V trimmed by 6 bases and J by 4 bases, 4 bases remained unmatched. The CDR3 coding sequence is TGTGCCAGCAGATCCGGGACAGGGGGCACTGAAGCTTTCTTT. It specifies CASRSGTGGTEAFF.

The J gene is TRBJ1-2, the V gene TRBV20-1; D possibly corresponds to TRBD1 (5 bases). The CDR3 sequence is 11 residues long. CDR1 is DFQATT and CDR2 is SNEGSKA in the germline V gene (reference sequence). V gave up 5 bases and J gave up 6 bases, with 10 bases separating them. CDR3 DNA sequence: TGCAGTGCTCATGGGGGGAATGGCTACACCTTC. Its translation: CSAHGGNGYTF.

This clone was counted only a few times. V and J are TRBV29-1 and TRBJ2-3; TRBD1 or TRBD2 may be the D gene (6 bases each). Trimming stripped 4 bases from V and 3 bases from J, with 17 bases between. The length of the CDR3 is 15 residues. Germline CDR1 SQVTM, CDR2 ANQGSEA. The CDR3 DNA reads TGCAGCGTTGCGTGGGGGGCTATGATGACAGATACGCAGTATTTT. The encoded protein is CSVAWGAMMTDTQYF.

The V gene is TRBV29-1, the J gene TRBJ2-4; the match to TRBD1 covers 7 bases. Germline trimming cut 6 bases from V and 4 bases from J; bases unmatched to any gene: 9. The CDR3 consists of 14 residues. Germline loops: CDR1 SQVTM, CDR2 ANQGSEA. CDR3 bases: TGCAGCGTAGCTACGGTGGGACAGAAAAACATTCAGTACTTC. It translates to CSVATVGQKNIQYF.

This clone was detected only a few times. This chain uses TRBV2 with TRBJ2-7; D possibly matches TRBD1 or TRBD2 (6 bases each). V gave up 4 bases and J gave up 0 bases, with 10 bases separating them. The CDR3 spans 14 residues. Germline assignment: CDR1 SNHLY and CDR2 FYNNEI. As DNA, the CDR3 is TGTGCCAGCAGTGTAGGGGGGTTCTCCTACGAGCAGTACTTC. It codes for CASSVGGFSYEQYF.

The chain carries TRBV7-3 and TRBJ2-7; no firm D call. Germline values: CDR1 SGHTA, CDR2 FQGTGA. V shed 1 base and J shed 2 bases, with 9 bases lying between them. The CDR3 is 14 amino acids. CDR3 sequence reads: CASSLKPGAYEQYF. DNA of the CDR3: TGTGCCAGCAGCTTAAAGCCAGGAGCCTACGAGCAGTACTTC.

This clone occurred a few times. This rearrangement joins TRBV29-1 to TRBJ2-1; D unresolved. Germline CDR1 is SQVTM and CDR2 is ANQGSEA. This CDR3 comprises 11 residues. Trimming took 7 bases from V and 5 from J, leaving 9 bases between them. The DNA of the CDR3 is TGCAGCGGGGGTTCGAACAATGAGCAGTTCTTC. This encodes CSGGSNNEQFF.

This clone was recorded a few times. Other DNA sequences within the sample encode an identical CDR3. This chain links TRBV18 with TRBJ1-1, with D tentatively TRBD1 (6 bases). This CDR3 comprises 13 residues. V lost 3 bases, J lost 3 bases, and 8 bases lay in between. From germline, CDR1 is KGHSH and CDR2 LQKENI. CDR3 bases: TGTGCCAGCTCACCGAGGGGGGACACTGAAGCTTTCTTT. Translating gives CASSPRGDTEAFF. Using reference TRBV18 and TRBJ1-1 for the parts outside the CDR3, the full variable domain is NAGVMQNPRHLVRRRGQEARLRCSPMKGHSHVYWYRQLPEEGLKFMVYLQKENIIDESGMPKERFSAEFPKEGPSILRIQQVVRGDSAAYFCASSPRGDTEAFFGQGTRLTVV.

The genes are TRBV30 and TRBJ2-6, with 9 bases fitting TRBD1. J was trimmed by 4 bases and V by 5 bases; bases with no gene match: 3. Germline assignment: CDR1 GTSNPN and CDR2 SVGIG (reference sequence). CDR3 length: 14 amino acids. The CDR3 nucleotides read TGTGCCTGGGGGGACAGGGCCGGGGCCAACGTCCTGACTTTC. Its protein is CAWGDRAGANVLTF.

In nucleotides, the CDR3 is TGTGCCAGCAGCTTAGAAGGGGGGTTAACTGAAGCTTTCTTT. This translates into CASSLEGGLTEAFF. V is TRBV7-2 and J is TRBJ1-1, with TRBD1 as a possible D gene (6 bases). CDR3 length equals 14 residues. CDR1 and CDR2 (germline): SGHTA, FQGNSA. The V gene lost 1 base and the J gene lost 5 bases, with 11 bases spanning the gap.

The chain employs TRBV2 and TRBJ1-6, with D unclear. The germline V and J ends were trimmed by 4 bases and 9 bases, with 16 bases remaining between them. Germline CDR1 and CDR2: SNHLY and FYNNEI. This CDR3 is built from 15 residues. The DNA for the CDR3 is TGTGCCAGCAGTGCCTCCCGGGCTTTTGGTTCACCCCTCCACTTT. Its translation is CASSASRAFGSPLHF.